This record covers a single TCR beta chain. No antigen is known for it. Base-call qualities are not available, and no considerably larger clone is one nucleotide away. The record originates from a study of blood T cell repertoires in COVID-19 (dated by TCRdb to 2020 to 2022). Background for the entire study: Collaborator samples came from the United States, Italy and Spain and covered acute and convalescent phases of COVID-19. Deeply sampled blood TCRbeta repertoires from subjects exposed to, actively infected with, or recovered from COVID-19 were included in the dataset. The repertoires were made available in a free public database intended to serve as a resource for research on the immune response to SARS-CoV-2. Sample metadata almost always included a de-identified subject ID, COVID-19 status, age in years and sex. The prospective study material was composed of cDNA or gDNA derived from T cells, B-cell-depleted T cells, or PBMCs. Where HLA class I and class II types were available, the types were taken from metadata supplied by the sample provider, not from assay-based typing. The samples were drawn from the first 160 participants of the ongoing ImmuneRACE study and from some 1,300 subjects provided by 6 global collaborators.

A second Seattle source provided samples from volunteer blood donors who had recovered from COVID-19. Each collaborating institution followed its own protocols to collect whole blood in K2EDTA tubes. Collaborator samples were shipped for TCRbeta analysis as frozen whole blood, isolated PBMCs, or DNA extracted from either sample type. In the germline V gene, CDR1 corresponds to SGDLS and CDR2 to YYNGEE. The CDR3 spans 15 residues, from the cysteine through the phenylalanine. CDR3 DNA is the only sequence kept; it has 45 bases, read in frame from the first base. Germline trimming: 4 bases from V, 12 bases from J; junction bases outside gene matches: 16. Broad study findings and their caveats: The quantity of clinical and demographic metadata differed by source and by participant and was supplied without curation.

TCRbeta CDR3 regions were amplified from genomic DNA by means of the immunoSEQ Assay, a bias-controlled multiplex PCR. The authors processed their data as follows. The number of nucleated cells in each sample was estimated by amplification of reference gene primers within the assay. Sequence reads were collapsed and filtered to measure the absolute abundance of every unique TCRbeta CDR3 rearrangement. For each sample, productive Simpson clonality was calculated as the square root of Simpson's diversity index across productive rearrangements. As stored in TCRdb, this immuneACCESS dataset retains in-frame rearrangements with V and J assigned. A fraction of the clones does not appear; measured against another copy, unresolved V genes explain less than half of the discrepancy, and the remainder lacks a known reason. The DNA gave D and trimming, while V, J and clone size come from that table. The sample table holds about 300,000 clones, of which 88% were seen once. The ten largest make up just under 7% of the sample.

Rearrangement joined TRBV9 to TRBJ2-1, with 7 junctional bases fitting TRBD2. This sequence was found in a woman aged 25 to 39 who had recovered from COVID-19. Sequencing used peripheral blood. The sequence in DNA is TGTGCCAGCAGCCCCCGGGACTACCGGGGGGAGGGGCAGTTCTTC. Translated, this is CASSPRDYRGEGQFF.